The 21 T cell receptor beta chains in this list originate from one sample, sequenced in a study of T cell responses to AZD1222 COVID-19 vaccine. Some clones are missing from TCRdb's copy, which holds only in-frame ones; the method was immunoSEQ multiplex PCR. Of around 84,000 clones in the sample, about 83% were seen once. Material: peripheral blood, obtained on day 0 of AZD1222 vaccination. The receptors stem from an adult in good health.

The J gene is TRBJ1-4, the V gene TRBV6-5; 9 nucleotides align to TRBD1. Germline V gives CDR1 MNHEY, CDR2 SVGAGI. Trimming at V came to 3 bases and at J to 8 bases, leaving 4 bases not matched to a gene. This CDR3 is 14 amino acids long. The CDR3 loop reads CASSYSGQGEKLFF. The CDR3 DNA follows: TGTGCCAGCAGTTATTCCGGACAGGGGGAAAAACTGTTTTTT.

The V gene is TRBV5-1, the J gene TRBJ1-3; a possible D gene is TRBD1 (6 bases). Germline loops: CDR1 SGHRS, CDR2 YFSETQ. The CDR3 has 14 residues. Trimming took off 2 bases at V and 3 bases at J, with 9 bases between the two ends. The CDR3 is CASSFAGDGNTIYF. In DNA form, the CDR3 reads TGCGCCAGCAGCTTTGCAGGGGATGGAAACACCATATATTTT.

This clone has more than one count but fewer than ten. This chain uses TRBV5-1 with TRBJ1-1; tentatively, D is TRBD1 (6 bases). Germline V gene sequence: CDR1 SGHRS, CDR2 YFSETQ. V shed 0 bases and J shed 2 bases, with 14 bases lying between them. The CDR3 has 16 residues. The CDR3 is CASSLVGGKTNTEAFF. The CDR3 bases are TGCGCCAGCAGCTTGGTAGGGGGGAAAACTAACACTGAAGCTTTCTTT.

The chain carries TRBV7-8 and TRBJ1-5; perhaps TRBD1 as D (5 bases). This CDR3 comprises 16 residues. V gave up 5 bases and J gave up 1 base, with 15 bases separating them. Germline V CDR1 and CDR2: SGHVS, FQNEAQ. The CDR3 here is CASSASGRQSNQPQHF. The CDR3 bases are TGTGCCAGCAGCGCTTCAGGGAGGCAAAGCAATCAGCCCCAGCATTTT.

The gene calls are TRBV18 and TRBJ1-4; no clear D gene. Per germline, CDR1 KGHSH and CDR2 LQKENI. CDR3 length equals 13 residues. V was pared by 2 bases and J by 7 bases, with 8 bases between. The CDR3 loop is CASSPGLGEKLFF. The CDR3 DNA reads TGTGCCAGCTCACCAGGGCTAGGTGAAAAACTGTTTTTT.

The genes are TRBV5-6 and TRBJ2-1; D might be TRBD1 or TRBD2, each matching 5 bases. V was cut by 0 bases and J by 8 bases, with 15 bases left in between. The germline CDR1 and CDR2 sequences are SGHDT and YYEEEE. The length of the CDR3 is 15 residues. CDR3 amino acids: CASSLARGAGYEQFF. The DNA of the CDR3 is TGTGCCAGCAGCTTGGCCAGAGGGGCAGGGTATGAGCAGTTCTTC.

The genes are TRBV19 and TRBJ2-7; 7 bases fit TRBD1. The CDR3 has 15 residues. V shed 1 base, J shed 2 bases, and the junction held 5 bases outside the gene matches. Per germline, CDR1 LNHDA and CDR2 SQIVND (reference sequence). As DNA, the CDR3 is TGTGCCAGTAGTATAGGAAGGGACAGAACCTACGAGCAGTACTTC. Residues: CASSIGRDRTYEQYF. The full variable domain, rest sourced from reference TRBV19 and TRBJ2-7, is DGGITQSPKYLFRKEGQNVTLSCEQNLNHDAMYWYRQDPGQGLRLIYYSQIVNDFQKGDIAEGYSVSREKKESFPLTVTSAQKNPTAFYLCASSIGRDRTYEQYFGPGTRLTVT.

The V call is TRBV2, the J call TRBJ1-1, with a tentative D call TRBD1 (5 bases). The CDR3 is 16 residues long. Germline V gene data show CDR1 as SNHLY and CDR2 as FYNNEI. The V and J ends lost 7 bases and 2 bases respectively, with 20 bases between them. CDR3 DNA sequence: TGTGCCAGCAACATCAAACCTACAGGAGGCAACACTGAAGCTTTCTTT. It yields the protein CASNIKPTGGNTEAFF.

The rearrangement links TRBV6-4 to TRBJ2-3, with D perhaps TRBD2 (6 bases). Between the trimmed V and J ends, which lost 3 bases and 1 base, there was a span of 11 bases. The CDR3 has 15 residues. The germline V gene has CDR1 MRHNA and CDR2 SNTAGT. The CDR3 spells CASSEIPGGTDTQYF. The CDR3 DNA sequence: TGTGCCAGCAGTGAAATTCCGGGGGGCACAGATACGCAGTATTTT.

The chain couples TRBV9 to TRBJ2-5, with TRBD2 matching over 8 bases. V shed 0 bases, J shed 8 bases, and the junction held 9 bases outside the gene matches. Per the germline V gene, CDR1 is SGDLS and CDR2 is YYNGEE. The CDR3 loop spans 15 amino acids. CDR3 amino acids: CASSVGTSPARTQYF. CDR3 DNA sequence: TGTGCCAGCAGCGTAGGGACTAGCCCCGCCCGTACCCAGTACTTC.

The chain couples TRBV30 to TRBJ1-4; a possible D gene is TRBD1 (5 bases). Germline V gene data show CDR1 as GTSNPN and CDR2 as SVGIG (reference sequence). The V and J ends lost 3 bases and 6 bases respectively, with 11 bases between them. This CDR3 comprises 13 residues. The CDR3: CAWRGEMDEKLFF. CDR3 DNA: TGTGCCTGGAGGGGGGAAATGGATGAAAAACTGTTTTTT.

V and J are TRBV2 and TRBJ2-1, with D possibly being TRBD1 (6 bases). The V gene lost 11 bases and the J gene lost 4 bases, with 12 bases spanning the gap. The CDR3 extends over 12 amino acids. Germline V gene sequence: CDR1 SNHLY, CDR2 FYNNEI. In DNA, the CDR3 is TGTGCCGTCAGGGGTGTTTACAATGAGCAGTTCTTC. It yields the protein CAVRGVYNEQFF.

This clone was recorded a few times. This sequence joins TRBV28 and TRBJ2-1; no reliable D call. This CDR3 comprises 14 residues. The germline V and J ends were trimmed by 6 bases and 7 bases, with 16 bases remaining between them. CDR1 MDHEN and CDR2 SYDVKM come from the germline V gene. In nucleotides, the CDR3 is TGTGCCAGCAGCGTGGACCACTCAGGTAATGAGCAGTTCTTC. It codes for CASSVDHSGNEQFF. The complete variable domain, with remaining parts taken from reference TRBV28 and TRBJ2-1, reads DVKVTQSSRYLVKRTGEKVFLECVQDMDHENMFWYRQDPGLGLRLIYFSYDVKMKEKGDIPEGYSVSREKKERFSLILESASTNQTSMYLCASSVDHSGNEQFFGPGTRLTVL.

As concerns this clone: One end of the junction varies from germline; a read error may be responsible. The chain employs TRBV4-1 and TRBJ1-2; no definite D call. The CDR3 runs to 18 residues. Germline V gene data show CDR1 as MGHRA and CDR2 as YSYEKL. CDR3 DNA: TGCGCCCGCAGCCCGCCGTACCCTGCAGCTTTGGGTAGTTATGGCTACACCTTC. Encoded protein: CARSPPYPAALGSYGYTF.

This clone was counted a few times. This chain joins TRBV28 and TRBJ2-7, with 8 bases that match TRBD2. The CDR3 loop spans 17 amino acids. The trim removed 5 bases at V and 2 bases at J, leaving 14 bases unmatched. The V gene's germline CDR1 is MDHEN and CDR2 SYDVKM. CDR3 DNA sequence: TGTGCCAGCAGTCCCCCCACATCGGGAGGGCTACCCTACGAGCAGTACTTC. This translates into CASSPPTSGGLPYEQYF.

The chain links TRBV5-1 to TRBJ2-1, with D hard to call. Germline CDR1 is SGHRS and CDR2 is YFSETQ. The CDR3 contains 12 residues. Trimming stripped 2 bases from V and 8 bases from J, with 8 bases between. The CDR3 loop is CASSLTSDEQFF. The CDR3 coding sequence is TGCGCCAGCAGCTTAACGTCCGATGAGCAGTTCTTC.

V gene TRBV7-2 combines with J gene TRBJ1-5; D unresolved. Germline-derived CDR1 and CDR2 are SGHTA and FQGNSA. V was pared by 5 bases and J by 3 bases, with 11 bases between. This CDR3 spans 14 amino acids. CDR3 region: CASSPRPNNQPQHF. As DNA, the CDR3 is TGTGCCAGCAGCCCCCGTCCTAACAATCAGCCCCAGCATTTT.

With respect to this clone: Its ends do not fully match the called genes, so a read error is possible. The V gene is TRBV18, the J gene TRBJ1-5, with D possibly being TRBD1 (5 bases). Germline CDR1 and CDR2: KGHSH and LQKENI. CDR3 length equals 16 residues. The DNA for the CDR3 is TGTGCCAACTCACCGCCCTCAGGGAAGCGAAATCAGCCCCAGCATTTT. As protein: CANSPPSGKRNQPQHF.

The rearrangement uses TRBV2 and TRBJ1-6; D is ambiguous. Germline V gives CDR1 SNHLY, CDR2 FYNNEI. The CDR3 has 17 amino acids. Trimming took off 4 bases at V and 8 bases at J, with 21 bases between the two ends. CDR3 residues: CASSVRRGELAYSPLHF. The CDR3 DNA reads TGTGCCAGCAGTGTACGGCGTGGGGAGCTGGCATATTCACCCCTCCACTTT.

This rearrangement joins TRBV29-1 to TRBJ2-1; TRBD2 matches 11 bases. The CDR3 contains 15 residues. Trimming removed 4 bases from V and 8 bases from J; junction bases left unmatched: 10. CDR1 is SQVTM, CDR2 ANQGSEA, per germline. CDR3 in DNA: TGCAGCGTTGTCGGGCTAGCGGGAGGTCGGGATGAGCAGTTCTTC. Protein product: CSVVGLAGGRDEQFF.

V is TRBV7-9 and J is TRBJ1-6; TRBD1 is a possible D gene (5 bases). Germline V gene data show CDR1 as SEHNR and CDR2 as FQNEAQ (reference sequence). The CDR3 is 17 residues long. Trimming shortened V by 1 base and J by 7 bases, and 17 bases separated the two germline ends. CDR3 DNA sequence: TGTGCCAGCAGCTTAGGTTTCAGGGATGAGGAGAATTCACCCCTCCACTTT. Its protein is CASSLGFRDEENSPLHF.